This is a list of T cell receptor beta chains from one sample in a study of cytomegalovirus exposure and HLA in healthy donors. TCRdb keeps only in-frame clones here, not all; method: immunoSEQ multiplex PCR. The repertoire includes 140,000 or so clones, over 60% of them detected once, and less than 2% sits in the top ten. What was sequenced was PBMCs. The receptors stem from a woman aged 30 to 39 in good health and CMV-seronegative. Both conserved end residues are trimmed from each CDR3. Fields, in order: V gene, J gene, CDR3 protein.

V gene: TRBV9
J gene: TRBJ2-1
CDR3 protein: ASSVDSGDEQF

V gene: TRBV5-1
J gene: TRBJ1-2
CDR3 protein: ASSRTGSPRGYT

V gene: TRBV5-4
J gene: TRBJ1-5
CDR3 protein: ASSFRNRGHSNQPQH

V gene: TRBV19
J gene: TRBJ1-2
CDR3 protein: ASSTTRGFYGYT

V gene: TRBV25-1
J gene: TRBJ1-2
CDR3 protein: ASTPPAGGYT

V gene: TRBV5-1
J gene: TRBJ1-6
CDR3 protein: ASSPGQGNSPLH

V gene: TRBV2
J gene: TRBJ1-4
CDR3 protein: ASSVQATPNEKLF

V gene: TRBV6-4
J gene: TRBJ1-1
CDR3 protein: ASSQGTDTEAF

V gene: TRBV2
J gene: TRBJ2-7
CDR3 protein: ASSESQGAIHEQY

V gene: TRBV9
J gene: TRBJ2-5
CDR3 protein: ASSVRQGQSGETQY

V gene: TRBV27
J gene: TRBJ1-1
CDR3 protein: ATLRDRLNTEAF

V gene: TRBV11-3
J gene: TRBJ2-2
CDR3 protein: ASSKNYREKRLF

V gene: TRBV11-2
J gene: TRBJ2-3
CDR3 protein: ASHRTSGLTTDTQY

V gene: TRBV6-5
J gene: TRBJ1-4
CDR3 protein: ASSYSGGESEKLF

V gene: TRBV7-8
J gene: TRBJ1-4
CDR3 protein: ASSLEGRGVGKLF

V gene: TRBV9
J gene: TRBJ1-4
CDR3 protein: ASSPRAGVNEKLF

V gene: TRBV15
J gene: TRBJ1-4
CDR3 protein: ATSRNTGSNEKLF

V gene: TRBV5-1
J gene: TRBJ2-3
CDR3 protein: ASSLLTSGAPDTQY

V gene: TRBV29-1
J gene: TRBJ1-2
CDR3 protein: SVVGQRLYGYT

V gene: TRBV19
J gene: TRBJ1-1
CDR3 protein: ASTAVAQTFGEAF

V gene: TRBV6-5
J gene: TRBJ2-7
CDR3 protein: ASSYEAGPPYEQY

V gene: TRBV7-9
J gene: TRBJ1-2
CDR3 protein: ASSSTPNYGYT

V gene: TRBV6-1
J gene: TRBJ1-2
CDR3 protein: ASSGPGTGPQTYGYT

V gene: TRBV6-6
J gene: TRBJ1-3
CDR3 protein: ASSYSGSSGNTIY

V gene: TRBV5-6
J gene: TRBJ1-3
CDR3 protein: ASSLGDSSGNTIY

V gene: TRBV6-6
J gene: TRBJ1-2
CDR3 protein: ASSYEGDYGYT

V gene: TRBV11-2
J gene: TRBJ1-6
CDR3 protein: ASSLDRRGSSPLH

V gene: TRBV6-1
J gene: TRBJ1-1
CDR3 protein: ASRMEDRAVTEAF

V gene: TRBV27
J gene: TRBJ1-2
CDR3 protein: ASSPRQGSNYGYT

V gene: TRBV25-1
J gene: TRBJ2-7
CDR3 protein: ASSALAAYEQY

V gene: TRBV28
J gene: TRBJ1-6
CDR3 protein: ASSFPAGVREDNSPLH

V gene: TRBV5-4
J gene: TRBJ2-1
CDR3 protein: ASSLNRGVGEQF

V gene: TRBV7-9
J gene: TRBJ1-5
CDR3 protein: ASSLEADRAPQH

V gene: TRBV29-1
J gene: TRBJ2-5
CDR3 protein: SVEIAGGPETQY

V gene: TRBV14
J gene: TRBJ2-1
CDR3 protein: ASSQATFDEQF

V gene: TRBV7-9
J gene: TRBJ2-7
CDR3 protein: ASSLVEEYEQY

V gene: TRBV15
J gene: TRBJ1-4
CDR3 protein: ATAGQTNEKLF

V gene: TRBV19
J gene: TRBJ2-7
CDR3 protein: ATSGGSEQY

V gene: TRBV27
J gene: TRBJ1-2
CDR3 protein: ASSVTKGAHNGYT

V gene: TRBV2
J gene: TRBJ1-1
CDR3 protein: ASSTDRAKGTEAF

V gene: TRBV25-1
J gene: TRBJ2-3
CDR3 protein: ASSDGTSDRTDTQY

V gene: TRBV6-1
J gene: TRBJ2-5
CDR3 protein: ASIETGIETQY

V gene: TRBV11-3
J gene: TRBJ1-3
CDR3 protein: ASSPGQGPGNTIY

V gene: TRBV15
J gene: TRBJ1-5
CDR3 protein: ATSRDRGDQPQH

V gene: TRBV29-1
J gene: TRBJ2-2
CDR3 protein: SVEVTVLGELF

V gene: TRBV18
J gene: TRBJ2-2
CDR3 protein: ASSAGLAGGELF

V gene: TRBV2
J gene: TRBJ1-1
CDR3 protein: ASSVGQGAEAF

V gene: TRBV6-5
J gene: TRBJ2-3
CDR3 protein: ASSPLDRRTQY

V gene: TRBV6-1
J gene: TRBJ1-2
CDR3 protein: ASSEALLGYT

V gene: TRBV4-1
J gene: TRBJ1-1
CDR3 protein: ASSQDRGFEDTEAF

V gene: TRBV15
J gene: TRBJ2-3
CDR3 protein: ATSWTSGGPSSTDTQY

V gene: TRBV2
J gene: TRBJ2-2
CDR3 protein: ASSESAGGPTGELF

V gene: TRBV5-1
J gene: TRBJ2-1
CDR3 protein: ASSPGQGSFDEQF

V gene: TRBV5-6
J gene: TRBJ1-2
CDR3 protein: ASSLRGRGYGYT

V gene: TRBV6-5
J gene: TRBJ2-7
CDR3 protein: ASRPGQATYEQY

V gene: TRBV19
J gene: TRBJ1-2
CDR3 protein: ASSTSSLGLDYT

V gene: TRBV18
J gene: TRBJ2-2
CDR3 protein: ASSPRAGGLF

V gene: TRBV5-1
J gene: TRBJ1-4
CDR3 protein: ASSFRGATNEKLF

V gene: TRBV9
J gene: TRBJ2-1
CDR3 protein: ASSVGGGAYNEQF